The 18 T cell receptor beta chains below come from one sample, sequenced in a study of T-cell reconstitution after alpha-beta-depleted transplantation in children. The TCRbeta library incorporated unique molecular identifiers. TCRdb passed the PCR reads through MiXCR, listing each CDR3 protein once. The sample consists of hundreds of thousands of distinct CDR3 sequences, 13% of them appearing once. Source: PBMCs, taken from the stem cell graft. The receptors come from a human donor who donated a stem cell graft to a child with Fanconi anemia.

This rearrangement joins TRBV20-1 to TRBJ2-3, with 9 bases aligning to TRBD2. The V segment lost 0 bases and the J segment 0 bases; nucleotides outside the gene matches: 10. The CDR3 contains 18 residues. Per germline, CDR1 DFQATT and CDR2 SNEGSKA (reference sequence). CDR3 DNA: TGCAGTGCTAGAGATCATGCTAGCGGGACCGTTAGCACAGATACGCAGTATTTT. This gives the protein CSARDHASGTVSTDTQYF.

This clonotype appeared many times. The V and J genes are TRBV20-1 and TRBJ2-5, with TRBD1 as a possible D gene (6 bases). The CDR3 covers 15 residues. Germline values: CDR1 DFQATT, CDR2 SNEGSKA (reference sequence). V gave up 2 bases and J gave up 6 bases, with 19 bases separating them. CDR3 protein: CSARPPDSGSKTQYF. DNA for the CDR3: TGCAGTGCTAGACCCCCGGACAGCGGTTCGAAGACCCAGTACTTC.

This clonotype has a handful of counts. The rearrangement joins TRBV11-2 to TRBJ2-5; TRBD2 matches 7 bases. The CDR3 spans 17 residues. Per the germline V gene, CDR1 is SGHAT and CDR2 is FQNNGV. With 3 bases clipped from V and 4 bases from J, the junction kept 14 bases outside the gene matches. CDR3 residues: CASSFSQPGGSAETQYF. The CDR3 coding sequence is TGTGCCAGCAGCTTCTCCCAACCGGGGGGTTCCGCAGAGACCCAGTACTTC.

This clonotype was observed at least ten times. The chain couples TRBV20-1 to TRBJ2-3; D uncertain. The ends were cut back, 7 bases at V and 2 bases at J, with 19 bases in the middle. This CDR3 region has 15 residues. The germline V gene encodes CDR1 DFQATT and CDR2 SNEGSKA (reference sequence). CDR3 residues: CSVGMLLSPTDTQYF. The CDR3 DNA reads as TGCAGTGTGGGCATGCTACTAAGCCCCACAGATACGCAGTATTTT.

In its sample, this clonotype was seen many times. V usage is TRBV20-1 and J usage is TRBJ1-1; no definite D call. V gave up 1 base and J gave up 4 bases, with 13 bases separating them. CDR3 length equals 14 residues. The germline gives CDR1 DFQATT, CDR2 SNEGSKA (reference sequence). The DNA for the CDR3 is TGCAGTGCTAGAGGGATAGGGAGTGGCACTGAAGCTTTCTTT. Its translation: CSARGIGSGTEAFF.

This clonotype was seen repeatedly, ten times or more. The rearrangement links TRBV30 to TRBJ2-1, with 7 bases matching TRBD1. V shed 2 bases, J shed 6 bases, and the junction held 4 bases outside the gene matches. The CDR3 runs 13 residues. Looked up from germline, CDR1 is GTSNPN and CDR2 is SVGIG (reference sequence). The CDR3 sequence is CAWSTTGFNEQFF. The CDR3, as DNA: TGTGCCTGGAGTACGACAGGGTTCAATGAGCAGTTCTTC.

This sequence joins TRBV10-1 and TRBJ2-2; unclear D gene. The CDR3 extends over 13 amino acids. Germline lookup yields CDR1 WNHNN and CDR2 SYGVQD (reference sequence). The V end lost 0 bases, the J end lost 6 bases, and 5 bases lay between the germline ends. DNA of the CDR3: TGCGCCAGCAGTGAGTCTGGGTCCGGGGAGCTGTTTTTT. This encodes CASSESGSGELFF.

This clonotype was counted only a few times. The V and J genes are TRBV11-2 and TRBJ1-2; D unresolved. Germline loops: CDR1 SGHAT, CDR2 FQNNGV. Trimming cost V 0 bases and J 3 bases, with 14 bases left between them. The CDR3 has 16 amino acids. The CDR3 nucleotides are TGTGCCAGCAGCTTAGAATACGTCACCGGGGACTATGGCTACACCTTC. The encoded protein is CASSLEYVTGDYGYTF.

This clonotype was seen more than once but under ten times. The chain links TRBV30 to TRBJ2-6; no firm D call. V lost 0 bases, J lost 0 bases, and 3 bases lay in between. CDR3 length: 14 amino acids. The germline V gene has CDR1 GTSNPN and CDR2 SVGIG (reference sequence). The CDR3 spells CAWSVNSGANVLTF. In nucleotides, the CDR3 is TGTGCCTGGAGTGTAAACTCTGGGGCCAACGTCCTGACTTTC.

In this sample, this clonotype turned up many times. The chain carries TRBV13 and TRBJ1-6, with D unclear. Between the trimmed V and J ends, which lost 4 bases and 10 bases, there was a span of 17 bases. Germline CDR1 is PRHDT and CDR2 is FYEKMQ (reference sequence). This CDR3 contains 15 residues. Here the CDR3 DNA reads TGTGCCAGCAGCTCTTCCTCCCTGGGGAGGTCACCCCTCCACTTT. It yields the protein CASSSSSLGRSPLHF.

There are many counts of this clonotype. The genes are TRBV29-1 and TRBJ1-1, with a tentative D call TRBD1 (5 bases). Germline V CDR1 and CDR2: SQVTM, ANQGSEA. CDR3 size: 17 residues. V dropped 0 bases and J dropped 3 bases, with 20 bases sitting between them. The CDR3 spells CSVEDHGTDERDTEAFF. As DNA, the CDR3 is TGCAGCGTTGAAGATCACGGGACCGATGAAAGGGACACTGAAGCTTTCTTT.

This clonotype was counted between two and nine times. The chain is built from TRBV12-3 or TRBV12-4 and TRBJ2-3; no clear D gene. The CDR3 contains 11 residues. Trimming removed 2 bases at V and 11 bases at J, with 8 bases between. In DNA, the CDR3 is TGTGCCAGCAGTTTAACGCCTGAGCAGTATTTT. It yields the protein CASSLTPEQYF.

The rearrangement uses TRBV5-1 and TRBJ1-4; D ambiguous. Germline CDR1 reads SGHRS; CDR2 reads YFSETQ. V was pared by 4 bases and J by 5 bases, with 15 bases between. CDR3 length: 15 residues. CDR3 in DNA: TGCGCCAGCAGCCCATCCGGCAGTGAAAATGAAAAACTGTTTTTT. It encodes CASSPSGSENEKLFF. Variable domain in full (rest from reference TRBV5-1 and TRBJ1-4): KAGVTQTPRYLIKTRGQQVTLSCSPISGHRSVSWYQQTPGQGLQFLFEYFSETQRNKGNFPGRFSGRQFSNSRSEMNVSTLELGDSALYLCASSPSGSENEKLFFGSGTQLSVL.

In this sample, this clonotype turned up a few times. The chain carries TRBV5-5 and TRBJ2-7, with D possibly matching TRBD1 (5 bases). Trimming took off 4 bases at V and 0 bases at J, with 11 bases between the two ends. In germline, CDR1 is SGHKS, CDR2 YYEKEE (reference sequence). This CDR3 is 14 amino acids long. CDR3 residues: CASSLGAHSYEQYF. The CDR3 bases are TGTGCCAGCAGCCTAGGGGCACACTCCTACGAGCAGTACTTC.

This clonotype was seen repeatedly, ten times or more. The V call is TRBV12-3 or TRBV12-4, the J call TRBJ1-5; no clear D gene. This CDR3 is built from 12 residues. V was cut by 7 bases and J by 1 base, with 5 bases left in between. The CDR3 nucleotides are TGTGCCAGCACGGAGAGCAATCAGCCCCAGCATTTT. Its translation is CASTESNQPQHF.

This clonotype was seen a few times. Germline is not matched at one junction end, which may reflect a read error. The CDR3 here is CSATTGDGYTF. As DNA, the CDR3 is TGCAGTGCTACGACAGGGGATGGTTACACCTTC. The chain carries TRBV20-1 and TRBJ1-2; TRBD1 matches 8 bases. CDR3 length equals 11 residues. Per germline, CDR1 DFQATT and CDR2 SNEGSKA (reference sequence).

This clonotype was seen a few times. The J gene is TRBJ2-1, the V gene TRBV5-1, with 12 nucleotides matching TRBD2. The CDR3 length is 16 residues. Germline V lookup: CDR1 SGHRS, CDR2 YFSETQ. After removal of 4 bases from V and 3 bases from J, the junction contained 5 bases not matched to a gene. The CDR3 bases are TGCGCCAGCAGCAAAGGACTAGCGGGATTCTACAATGAGCAGTTCTTC. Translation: CASSKGLAGFYNEQFF.

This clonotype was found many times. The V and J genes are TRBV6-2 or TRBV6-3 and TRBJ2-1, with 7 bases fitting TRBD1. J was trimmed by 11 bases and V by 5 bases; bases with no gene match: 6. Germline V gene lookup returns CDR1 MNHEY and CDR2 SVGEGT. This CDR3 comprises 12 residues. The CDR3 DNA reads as TGTGCCAGCAGTAACGACAGGGCCAAGCAGTTCTTC. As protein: CASSNDRAKQFF.